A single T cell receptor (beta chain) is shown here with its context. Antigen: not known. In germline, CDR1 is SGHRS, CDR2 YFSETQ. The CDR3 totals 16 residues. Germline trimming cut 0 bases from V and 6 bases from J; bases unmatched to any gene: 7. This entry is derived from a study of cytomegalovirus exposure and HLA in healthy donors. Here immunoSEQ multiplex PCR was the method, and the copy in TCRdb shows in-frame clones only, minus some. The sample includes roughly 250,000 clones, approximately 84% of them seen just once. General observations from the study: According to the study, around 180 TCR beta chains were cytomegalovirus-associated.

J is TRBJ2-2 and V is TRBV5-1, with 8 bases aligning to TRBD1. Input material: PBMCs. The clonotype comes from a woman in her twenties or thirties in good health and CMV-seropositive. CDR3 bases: TGCGCCAGCAGCTTGGAGGCCAGGGGGCTGTCCGGGGAGCTGTTTTTT. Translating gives CASSLEARGLSGELFF.